One sample yielded the 30 T cell receptor beta chains listed below, sequenced in a study of human T cells and chemical hapten exposure. Time point reported: pre-sensitization, week 0. Documented treatment: therapeutic diphenylcyclopropenone sensitization with weekly scalp DPC. TCRdb reprocessed the RACE reads via MiXCR and lists one record per CDR3 protein. The sample includes around 380,000 distinct CDR3 sequences, roughly 6% of them seen just once. Sample: whole blood, taken in connection with sensitization to the hapten diphenylcyclopropenone (DPC). The source is a woman aged 18-29 years with alopecia areata. Some clones in this sample may be carry-over from other donors' samples.

This clonotype was counted many times. V is TRBV5-5 and J is TRBJ2-1; no definite D call. This CDR3 region has 15 residues. V lost 3 bases and J lost 2, with 12 bases in between. Germline lookup yields CDR1 SGHKS and CDR2 YYEKEE (reference sequence). CDR3 bases: TGTGCCAGCAGCTATGAATGGGCTGCCTACAATGAGCAGTTCTTC. Translating it yields CASSYEWAAYNEQFF. The whole variable domain, filled in from reference TRBV5-5 and TRBJ2-1, reads DAGVTQSPTHLIKTRGQQVTLRCSPISGHKSVSWYQQVLGQGPQFIFQYYEKEERGRGNFPDRFSARQFPNYSSELNVNALLLGDSALYLCASSYEWAAYNEQFFGPGTRLTVL.

The chain recombines TRBV13 with TRBJ1-1; the D is unclear. V shed 2 bases and J shed 3 bases, with 10 bases lying between them. This CDR3 region has 14 residues. Germline loops: CDR1 PRHDT, CDR2 FYEKMQ (reference sequence). CDR3 in amino acids: CASSLSVGDTEAFF. The CDR3 DNA reads TGTGCCAGCAGCTTAAGCGTTGGGGACACTGAAGCTTTCTTT. The full variable domain, in which reference TRBV13 and TRBJ1-1 provide the parts outside the CDR3, is AAGVIQSPRHLIKEKRETATLKCYPIPRHDTVYWYQQGPGQDPQFLISFYEKMQSDKGSIPDRFSAQQFSDYHSELNMSSLELGDSALYFCASSLSVGDTEAFFGQGTRLTVV.

This clonotype was observed at least ten times. The J gene is TRBJ1-1, the V gene TRBV12-3 or TRBV12-4; D unclear. The CDR3 extends over 12 amino acids. Between the trimmed V and J ends, which lost 5 bases and 8 bases, there was a span of 12 bases. The CDR3 nucleotides read TGTGCCAGCAGTGTAGGAAATCGAGAAGCTTTCTTT. Its protein product is CASSVGNREAFF.

The chain links TRBV4-3 to TRBJ1-4, with D possibly TRBD1 on 5 matching bases. CDR3 size: 15 residues. V lost 0 bases and J 6 bases, leaving 11 bases between the germline ends. Germline V gene data show CDR1 as LGHNA and CDR2 as YSLEER. This chain's CDR3 is CASSQDGGVYEKLFF. CDR3 nucleotides: TGCGCCAGCAGCCAAGACGGAGGGGTATATGAAAAACTGTTTTTT.

This clonotype appeared many times. This chain uses TRBV7-9 with TRBJ2-6; D may be TRBD1 (5 bases). In germline, CDR1 is SEHNR, CDR2 FQNEAQ (reference sequence). Trimming removed 5 bases from V and 8 bases from J, with 16 bases in between. There are 15 residues in the CDR3. CDR3 sequence reads: CASSGLGARSNVLTF. Here the CDR3 DNA reads TGTGCCAGCAGCGGGTTAGGGGCACGCTCCAACGTCCTGACTTTC.

Many counts were recorded for this clonotype. This chain joins TRBV12-3 or TRBV12-4 and TRBJ2-5, with D possibly matching TRBD1 (6 bases). This CDR3 is 14 amino acids long. Trimming pared 1 base from V and 7 bases from J, leaving 13 bases between. The CDR3 loop is CASSLEGQLGTQYF. CDR3 in DNA: TGTGCCAGCAGTTTAGAAGGACAGCTAGGGACCCAGTACTTC.

The chain uses TRBV28 and TRBJ2-5; D is undetermined. The CDR3 extends over 13 amino acids. Germline V gives CDR1 MDHEN, CDR2 SYDVKM. Trimming left V 5 bases short and J 3 bases short, with 10 bases between. As DNA, the CDR3 is TGTGCCAGCAGTCCAAGGGTTGAAGAGACCCAGTACTTC. Its protein is CASSPRVEETQYF.

This clonotype was counted only a few times. The chain has TRBV10-3 and TRBJ1-3; tentative D call: TRBD1 (5 bases). V was clipped by 4 bases and J by 0 bases, with 16 bases between them. The CDR3 has 17 amino acids. Germline values: CDR1 ENHRY, CDR2 SYGVKD. Written as DNA, the CDR3 is TGTGCCATCAGTGTTGCGACAGAGGAAGACTCTGGAAACACCATATATTTT. It is translated as CAISVATEEDSGNTIYF.

This clonotype came up a few times. At one end, the junction sequence differs from germline, possibly due to a read error. The V call is TRBV7-4, the J call TRBJ1-1, with a weak D call TRBD1 (5 bases). CDR1 and CDR2 from the germline V gene are SGHVT and SQSDAQ. This CDR3 is 11 amino acids long. The CDR3 coding sequence is TGCCTCAGGGAAATTTTCACTGAAGCTTTCTTT. Encoded protein: CLREIFTEAFF.

The V call is TRBV18, the J call TRBJ2-1; TRBD1 agrees at 10 bases. The CDR3 is 16 amino acids. The V and J ends lost 0 bases and 6 bases, in that order; junction bases with no gene match: 5. Per the germline V gene, CDR1 is KGHSH and CDR2 is LQKENI. The CDR3 sequence: CASSPPGTGVSNEQFF. The CDR3 DNA sequence: TGTGCCAGCTCACCACCTGGGACAGGGGTCTCCAATGAGCAGTTCTTC.

In this sample, this clonotype turned up many times. The CDR3 coding sequence is TGTGCCAGCAGCTTAGAAGGGACAGGGGGCGTCTATGGCTACACCTTC. This translates into CASSLEGTGGVYGYTF. The chain couples TRBV7-2 to TRBJ1-2; 12 bases map to TRBD1. This CDR3 is built from 16 residues. Trimming at V came to 1 base and at J to 4 bases, leaving 4 bases not matched to a gene. CDR1 and CDR2 (germline): SGHTA, FQGNSA.

In this sample, this clonotype turned up many times. This chain links TRBV9 with TRBJ1-6; 8 nucleotides agree with TRBD1. CDR1 is SGDLS and CDR2 is YYNGEE in the germline V gene. CDR3 length: 15 residues. The V gene end was trimmed by 3 bases and the J gene end by 6 bases; junction bases not matched to a gene: 5. The CDR3 region is CASSAQGVSNSPLHF. The CDR3, as DNA: TGTGCCAGCAGCGCACAGGGGGTCAGTAATTCACCCCTCCACTTT.

This clonotype was seen ten or more times. The chain couples TRBV6-5 to TRBJ1-3; D is unclear. The CDR3 consists of 11 residues. Trimming left V 6 bases short and J 7 bases short, with 7 bases between. Looked up from germline, CDR1 is MNHEY and CDR2 is SVGAGI. In DNA form, the CDR3 reads TGTGCCAGCAGAATGGGGAACACCATATATTTT. This translates into CASRMGNTIYF.

The chain has TRBV10-3 and TRBJ2-3; D not resolved. The CDR3 length is 15 residues. Deletions cut 11 bases from V and 3 bases from J, with 21 bases between. CDR1 and CDR2 (germline): ENHRY, SYGVKD. For the CDR3, the DNA is TGTGCCTCCAAAAAGGGTTCAGAAGAAACAGATACGCAGTATTTT. It codes for CASKKGSEETDTQYF.

This clonotype was seen a few times. Sequence at one end of the junction differs from germline and may be a read error. The gene calls are TRBV5-6 and TRBJ2-1; 9 nucleotides align to TRBD1. CDR1 and CDR2 (germline): SGHDT, YYEEEE. The CDR3 is made up of 16 amino acids. The CDR3 region is CASTLARDRVYNEQFF. The CDR3 region has the DNA TGTGCCAGCACCTTGGCCCGGGACAGGGTCTACAATGAGCAGTTCTTC.

The sample holds many counts of this clonotype. The rearrangement links TRBV3-1 to TRBJ2-7, with unresolved D. This CDR3 is 12 amino acids long. From germline, CDR1 is LGHDT and CDR2 YNNKEL (reference sequence). Trimming shortened V by 1 base and J by 3 bases, and 4 bases separated the two germline ends. The CDR3 loop reads CASSQVDYEQYF. Here the CDR3 DNA reads TGTGCCAGCAGCCAAGTGGACTACGAGCAGTACTTC.

The chain couples TRBV6-6 to TRBJ2-5; 7 nucleotides match TRBD1. The CDR3 sequence is 12 residues long. Germline V CDR1 and CDR2: MNHNY, SVGAGI (reference sequence). V was clipped by 6 bases and J by 9 bases; unmatched bases: 7. The CDR3 DNA follows: TGTGCCAGCAGCCCTGATCAGGGGGCCCAGTACTTC. It encodes CASSPDQGAQYF.

The chain employs TRBV5-5 and TRBJ1-1; TRBD1 matches 10 bases. Germline lookup yields CDR1 SGHKS and CDR2 YYEKEE (reference sequence). J gave up 0 bases and V 3 bases, and 2 bases lay outside the gene matches. The CDR3 is 15 amino acids. The CDR3 sequence: CASSWDRGLNTEAFF. The DNA of the CDR3 is TGTGCCAGCAGCTGGGACAGGGGATTGAACACTGAAGCTTTCTTT.

The sample holds many counts of this clonotype. This chain joins TRBV12-3 or TRBV12-4 and TRBJ1-5; TRBD1 matches 7 bases. J gave up 9 bases and V 4 bases, and 6 bases lay outside the gene matches. The CDR3 extends over 13 amino acids. CDR3 in DNA: TGTGCCAGCAGTTACGAGGGGGCGAGGCCCCAGCATTTT. It translates to CASSYEGARPQHF.

V gene TRBV6-5 combines with J gene TRBJ2-4, with no clear D. The germline V and J ends were trimmed by 10 bases and 0 bases, with 22 bases remaining between them. This CDR3 region has 17 residues. Germline V lookup: CDR1 MNHEY, CDR2 SVGAGI. The CDR3 is CATTDLPMGLAKNIQYF. The CDR3 coding sequence is TGTGCCACTACCGATCTCCCTATGGGTCTAGCCAAAAACATTCAGTACTTC.

This clonotype was found many times. The rearrangement joins TRBV20-1 to TRBJ1-5; D remains unclear. Trimming removed 5 bases from V and 5 bases from J, with 16 bases in between. This CDR3 contains 14 residues. Germline-derived CDR1 and CDR2 are DFQATT and SNEGSKA (reference sequence). In DNA form, the CDR3 reads TGCAGTGCTGGGGTGCCACAGACCTATCAGCCCCAGCATTTT. Translated: CSAGVPQTYQPQHF.

This clonotype was counted between two and nine times. This rearrangement joins TRBV20-1 to TRBJ2-7, with TRBD1 identical over 9 bases. Per germline, CDR1 DFQATT and CDR2 SNEGSKA (reference sequence). V lost 1 base and J lost 5; bases outside the gene matches: 9. The CDR3 spans 15 residues. Here the CDR3 reads CSARGGQGSRDEQYF. In DNA form, the CDR3 reads TGCAGTGCTAGAGGGGGACAGGGAAGTCGCGACGAGCAGTACTTC.

This clonotype has only a few counts. The J gene is TRBJ1-1, the V gene TRBV29-1; 8 bases match TRBD1. CDR3 size: 14 residues. CDR1 is SQVTM, CDR2 ANQGSEA, per germline. V dropped 3 bases and J dropped 0; count of bases not matched to a gene: 3. CDR3 residues: CSVDVGQVNTEAFF. CDR3 coding DNA: TGCAGCGTTGATGTGGGACAGGTGAACACTGAAGCTTTCTTT.

CDR3 in DNA: TGCAGTGCTAGAGTAAGGACAGGGAAACTGTTTTTT. This encodes CSARVRTGKLFF. The J gene is TRBJ1-4, the V gene TRBV20-1; 8 bases match TRBD1. Trimming at V came to 1 base and at J to 11 bases, leaving 3 bases not matched to a gene. CDR1 and CDR2 from the germline V gene are DFQATT and SNEGSKA (reference sequence). There are 12 residues in the CDR3.

The rearrangement joins TRBV15 to TRBJ2-7; tentative D call: TRBD2 (5 bases). V was shortened by 5 bases and J by 3 bases, with 23 bases between the two germline ends. Germline lookup yields CDR1 LNHNV and CDR2 YYDKDF (reference sequence). This CDR3 has 17 residues. DNA for the CDR3: TGTGCCACCAGCGAACCCTCTTCTGAGGGAAGAGGCTACGAGCAGTACTTC. This gives the protein CATSEPSSEGRGYEQYF.

The chain joins TRBV29-1 to TRBJ2-5; D may be TRBD2 (5 bases). Per the germline V gene, CDR1 is SQVTM and CDR2 is ANQGSEA. The CDR3 contains 15 residues. V dropped 1 base and J dropped 7 bases, with 19 bases sitting between them. Here the CDR3 reads CSVEVPEEQLGTQYF. The CDR3 bases are TGCAGCGTTGAAGTACCGGAGGAGCAGTTGGGGACCCAGTACTTC.

This clonotype occurred a few times. The chain recombines TRBV18 with TRBJ1-1; D is unclear. This CDR3 is built from 15 residues. V gave up 0 bases and J gave up 3 bases, with 11 bases separating them. Per the germline V gene, CDR1 is KGHSH and CDR2 is LQKENI. The CDR3 DNA follows: TGTGCCAGCTCACCACCGGGAAGTAGTTACACTGAAGCTTTCTTT. Amino acids: CASSPPGSSYTEAFF.

The chain couples TRBV7-2 to TRBJ1-6; D not resolved. V dropped 5 bases and J dropped 0 bases, with 5 bases sitting between them. In germline, CDR1 is SGHTA, CDR2 FQGNSA. The CDR3 is 14 residues long. CDR3 amino acids: CASSPSSYNSPLHF. CDR3 bases: TGTGCCAGCAGCCCCAGCTCCTATAATTCACCCCTCCACTTT.

The chain recombines TRBV3-1 with TRBJ1-2; D gene ambiguous. In germline, CDR1 is LGHDT, CDR2 YNNKEL (reference sequence). V gave up 1 base and J gave up 2 bases, with 11 bases separating them. The CDR3 length is 15 residues. The CDR3: CASSQGGIVNYGYTF. CDR3 DNA sequence: TGTGCCAGCAGCCAAGGTGGAATCGTGAACTATGGCTACACCTTC.

This clonotype has a count of ten or more. In DNA form, the CDR3 reads TGTGCCAGCAGCGTAGGATCTCGCAATCAGCCCCAGCATTTT. It translates to CASSVGSRNQPQHF. The chain uses TRBV9 and TRBJ1-5; D is unclear. V gave up 0 bases and J gave up 2 bases, with 6 bases separating them. The germline gives CDR1 SGDLS, CDR2 YYNGEE. The CDR3 has 14 amino acids.